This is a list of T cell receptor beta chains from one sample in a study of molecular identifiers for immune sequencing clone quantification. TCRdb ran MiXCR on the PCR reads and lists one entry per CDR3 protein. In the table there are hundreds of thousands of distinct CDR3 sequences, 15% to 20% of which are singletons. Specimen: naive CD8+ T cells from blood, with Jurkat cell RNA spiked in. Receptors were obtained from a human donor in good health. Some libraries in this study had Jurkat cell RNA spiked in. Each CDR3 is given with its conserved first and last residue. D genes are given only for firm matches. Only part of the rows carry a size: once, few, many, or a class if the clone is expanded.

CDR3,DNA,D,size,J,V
CASSLGNVEQYF,TGTGCCAGCAGTTTAGGGAACGTCGAGCAGTACTTC,NA,NA,TRBJ2-7,TRBV12-3/TRBV12-4
CASSPPVAGVRTQYF,TGTGCCAGCAGTCCCCCTGTAGCGGGAGTAAGGACGCAGTATTTT,TRBD2,many,TRBJ2-3,TRBV27
CAGGLGGTDTQYF,TGTGCCGGAGGGTTAGGGGGCACAGATACGCAGTATTTT,NA,many,TRBJ2-3,TRBV7-9
CASSLNRRYEQYF,TGTGCCAGCAGTTTAAACAGGAGGTACGAGCAGTACTTC,NA,many,TRBJ2-7,TRBV28
CASSEERGGLQETQYF,TGTGCCAGCAGCGAAGAGCGGGGGGGCCTGCAAGAGACCCAGTACTTC,TRBD2,many,TRBJ2-5,TRBV7-9
CVTSRATANVLTF,TGTGTCACCTCCAGAGCGACTGCCAACGTCCTGACTTTC,NA,once,TRBJ2-6,TRBV28
CASGLLGGNGANVLTF,TGTGCCAGCGGACTTTTAGGGGGCAATGGGGCCAACGTCCTGACTTTC,TRBD1,NA,TRBJ2-6,TRBV27
CASSQLDPGELFF,TGCGCCAGCAGCCAGCTGGACCCCGGGGAGCTGTTTTTT,NA,many,TRBJ2-2,TRBV4-3
CASSYVVDTEAFF,TGTGCCAGCAGTTACGTAGTGGACACTGAAGCTTTCTTT,NA,NA,TRBJ1-1,TRBV6-2/TRBV6-3
CASSASGSGANVLTF,TGTGCCAGCAGCGCCTCTGGCTCTGGGGCCAACGTCCTGACTTTC,NA,many,TRBJ2-6,TRBV12-3/TRBV12-4
CASSPPNRIAGTQYF,TGTGCCAGCTCACCACCGAATAGGATCGCAGGTACGCAATATTTT,NA,NA,TRBJ2-3,TRBV18